This is a list of T cell receptor beta chains from one sample in a study of cytomegalovirus exposure and HLA in healthy donors. Generated by immunoSEQ multiplex PCR, the TCRdb table keeps only in-frame clones and is missing some. The table includes about 150,000 clones, approximately 70% detected once. The sample taken for sequencing was PBMCs. The receptor source for this set is a woman aged 60-75 years in good health and CMV-seropositive. CDR3s include the opening cysteine and the closing phenylalanine or tryptophan. A D gene is named only where the DNA matches it firmly. Rows give clone size only sometimes, using once, few, many, or a class for an expanded clone.

d_call,v_call,j_call,clone_size,cdr3_nt,cdr3_aa
TRBD2,TRBV19,TRBJ2-1,.,TGTGCCAGTAGTATATACACTAGCGGGAGAGGTCATGAGCAGTTCTTC,CASSIYTSGRGHEQFF
TRBD2,TRBV15,TRBJ2-5,.,TGTGCCACCAGCAGGAGGGGACTAGCGGGAGAACAAGAGACCCAGTACTTC,CATSRRGLAGEQETQYF
.,TRBV2,TRBJ2-5,.,TGTGCCAGCACCCGAGAGCCCCGGGGGAAACAAGAGACCCAGTACTTC,CASTREPRGKQETQYF
.,TRBV5-1,TRBJ2-3,.,TGCGCCAGCAGCTTACCTCGGGAGTCAACAGATACGCAGTATTTT,CASSLPRESTDTQYF
.,TRBV15,TRBJ1-1,.,TGTGCCACCAGCAGAGATCTTTTGGGCCTGAACACTGAAGCTTTCTTT,CATSRDLLGLNTEAFF
.,TRBV28,TRBJ1-1,.,TGTGCCAGCAACTTGGGGGGTGCAGGTGGGAACACTGAAGCTTTCTTT,CASNLGGAGGNTEAFF
.,TRBV10-2,TRBJ1-1,.,TGCGCCAGCCTAAGCGTGAACACTGAAGCTTTCTTT,CASLSVNTEAFF
.,TRBV15,TRBJ2-5,.,TGTGCCACCAGCATCTCCGGGGAAGACCAAGAGACCCAGTACTTC,CATSISGEDQETQYF
TRBD1,TRBV19,TRBJ1-5,.,TGTGCCAGTAGTACGGCCCTCGACAGGGGCGGCAATCAGCCCCAGCATTTT,CASSTALDRGGNQPQHF
TRBD2,TRBV7-3,TRBJ2-1,.,TGTGCCAGCAGCTTAATGGCTAGCGGGAGTGTTGAGCAGTTCTTC,CASSLMASGSVEQFF
TRBD1,TRBV6-1,TRBJ2-5,.,TGTGCCAGCAGTGGACAGGGGCAACGGGGGGAGACCCAGTACTTC,CASSGQGQRGETQYF
TRBD2,TRBV7-8,TRBJ2-1,.,TGTGCCAGCAGCAACCAGCGGGAGAATGAGCAGTTCTTC,CASSNQRENEQFF
TRBD2,TRBV5-1,TRBJ2-1,.,TGCGCCAGCAGCTTGTCTAGCGGGATTCGCAATGAGCAGTTCTTC,CASSLSSGIRNEQFF
.,TRBV4-2,TRBJ1-1,.,TGTGCCAGCAGCCAAGTTAGTATCCAGGCTTCAAACACTGAAGCTTTCTTT,CASSQVSIQASNTEAFF
.,TRBV21-1,TRBJ1-1,.,TGTGCCAGCAGCAAACCCGGACAGGGCGGTAGGAACACTGAAGCTTTCTTT,CASSKPGQGGRNTEAFF
.,TRBV4-1,TRBJ1-1,few,TGCGCCAGCAGTCGCTCAGAGAACACTGAAGCTTTCTTT,CASSRSENTEAFF
.,TRBV9,TRBJ1-4,.,TGTGCCAGCAGCGCGAGTTTTAGCGCAAATGAAAAACTGTTTTTT,CASSASFSANEKLFF
TRBD2,TRBV5-4,TRBJ2-3,.,TGTGCCAGCAGCTTCCCGGCGGGAGGCACAGATACGCAGTATTTT,CASSFPAGGTDTQYF
TRBD1,TRBV6-1,TRBJ1-3,.,TGTGCCAGCAGTGGATTCGGACAGGGCTCTGGAAACACCATATATTTT,CASSGFGQGSGNTIYF
.,TRBV20-1,TRBJ1-4,.,TGCAGTGCCGCGACTAATGAAAAACTGTTTTTT,CSAATNEKLFF
.,TRBV10-3,TRBJ1-2,.,TGTGCCATCAGTGAAGGCGAGGTTGGCTACACCTTC,CAISEGEVGYTF
TRBD1,TRBV30,TRBJ1-5,.,TGTGCCTGGACTGACAGGGGAAACCAGCCCCAGCATTTT,CAWTDRGNQPQHF
.,TRBV10-1,TRBJ1-1,.,TGCGCCAGCAGTGGGTGGGCGGGCGGTGACACTGAAGCTTTCTTT,CASSGWAGGDTEAFF
.,TRBV30,TRBJ2-5,.,TGTGCCTGGAGTCTAGGGGGAGCCGATTTGGAGACCCAGTACTTC,CAWSLGGADLETQYF
TRBD1,TRBV10-3,TRBJ1-2,.,TGTGCCATCTTCGACAGGGGCGGTCAAGCTAACTATGGCTACACCTTC,CAIFDRGGQANYGYTF
.,TRBV12-5,TRBJ1-1,.,TGTGCTAGTGGTTTTTCGACCGAGGGAATGAAAGCTTTCTTT,CASGFSTEGMKAFF
.,TRBV28,TRBJ1-5,.,TGTGCCAGCAGAAGAGACAGCGCCAATCAGCCCCAGCATTTT,CASRRDSANQPQHF
TRBD1,TRBV28,TRBJ1-2,.,TGTGCCAGCAAAAAAACAGGGGGAGGCTACACCTTC,CASKKTGGGYTF
.,TRBV6-5,TRBJ2-1,few,TGTGCCAGCAGTTCCCCCAATCAGCAGTTCTTC,CASSSPNQQFF
.,TRBV28,TRBJ1-6,.,TGTGCCAGTAGGGGAAGCTCCTATAATTCACCCCTCCACTTT,CASRGSSYNSPLHF
.,TRBV7-9,TRBJ1-1,few,TGTGCCAGCAGCCCCATGACGGGGAACACTGAAGCTTTCTTT,CASSPMTGNTEAFF
.,TRBV5-4,TRBJ2-3,.,TGTGCCAGCAGCTTGGCAAGCGATACGCAGTATTTT,CASSLASDTQYF
TRBD1,TRBV28,TRBJ1-3,.,TGTGCCAGCAGTCCTGACAGGGTGACCTCTGGAAACACCATATATTTT,CASSPDRVTSGNTIYF
TRBD2,TRBV5-4,TRBJ2-2,.,TGTGCCAGCAGCTCGGGACTAGCGGGACTAACGAACACCGGGGAGCTGTTTTTT,CASSSGLAGLTNTGELFF
.,TRBV23-1,TRBJ1-3,.,TGCGCCAGCAGCCCCAGGGGTGGAAACACCATATATTTT,CASSPRGGNTIYF
TRBD1,TRBV5-6,TRBJ1-5,.,TGTGCCAGCAGCTTGGGGCAGGGGGTCAATCAGCCCCAGCATTTT,CASSLGQGVNQPQHF
.,TRBV11-2,TRBJ2-2,.,TGTGCCAGCAGCCACGGGAGAGGAGGCACCGGGGAGCTGTTTTTT,CASSHGRGGTGELFF
TRBD2,TRBV5-1,TRBJ2-5,.,TGCGCCAGCAGCTACGTGACTAGCGGGGTACAAGAGACCCAGTACTTC,CASSYVTSGVQETQYF
.,TRBV5-1,TRBJ2-5,.,TGCGCCAGCAGCTGGGGACTTCCCGAAGAGACCCAGTACTTC,CASSWGLPEETQYF
TRBD1,TRBV5-6,TRBJ2-2,.,TGTGCCAGCAGCTTTCTAGACAGGGGTGCAACCGGGGAGCTGTTTTTT,CASSFLDRGATGELFF
TRBD2,TRBV5-1,TRBJ2-1,once,TGCGCCAGCAGCTCACTAGCGGGAGGAACCTACAATGAGCAGTTCTTC,CASSSLAGGTYNEQFF
.,TRBV11-2,TRBJ1-2,.,TGTGCCAGCAGCTTACGGTGGGCATTTGATGGCTACACCTTC,CASSLRWAFDGYTF
.,TRBV6-6,TRBJ2-7,.,TGTGCCAGCAGTGCACAACAGGGCTACGAGCAGTACTTC,CASSAQQGYEQYF
.,TRBV10-3,TRBJ2-7,.,TGTGCCATCAGTCGGGGGGCAGGGGTCGACGAGCAGTACTTC,CAISRGAGVDEQYF
TRBD1,TRBV27,TRBJ1-2,.,TGTGCCAGCAGTACGCGGACAGGGAACTATGGCTACACCTTC,CASSTRTGNYGYTF